This T cell receptor (beta chain) was identified during a study of CD8+ T cells in alopecia areata. RNA extraction was followed by reverse transcription into cDNA, which acted as the sequencing template. The protocol was immunoSEQ multiplex PCR, while the TCRdb copy is restricted to in-frame clones and leaves out a portion. This sample carries just over 150,000 clones, 40% to 65% of them seen once, and the ten largest clones take approximately 19%. Looked up from germline, CDR1 is SEHNR and CDR2 is FQNEAQ (reference sequence). V gave up 5 bases and J gave up 10 bases, with 15 bases separating them. The CDR3 length is 14 residues. The researchers isolated CD4+ and CD8+ T cells from PBMCs by sorting. A word on this clone: Antigen specificity is unknown.

Study-level points and caveats: Across lesional scalp, and particularly alopecia totalis/universalis, clonality surpassed that of normal scalp.

The sequencing used CD8+ T cells sorted from blood, collected at week 0. The chain combines TRBV7-9 with TRBJ1-6; TRBD1 might be the D (5 bases). The source of this sequence is a human donor with alopecia areata. The CDR3 region is CASSGGSTGSPLHF. As DNA, the CDR3 is TGTGCCAGCAGCGGCGGGAGTACAGGATCACCCCTCCACTTT.